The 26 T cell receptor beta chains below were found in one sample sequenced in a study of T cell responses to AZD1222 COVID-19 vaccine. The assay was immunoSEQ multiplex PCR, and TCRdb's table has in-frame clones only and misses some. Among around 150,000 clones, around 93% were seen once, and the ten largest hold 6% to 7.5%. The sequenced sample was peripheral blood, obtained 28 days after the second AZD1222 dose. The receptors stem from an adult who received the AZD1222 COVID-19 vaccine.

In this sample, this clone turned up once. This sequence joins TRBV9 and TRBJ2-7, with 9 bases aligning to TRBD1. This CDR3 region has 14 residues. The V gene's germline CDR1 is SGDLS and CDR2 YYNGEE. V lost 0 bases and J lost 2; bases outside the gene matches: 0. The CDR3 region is CASSVGTGAYEQYF. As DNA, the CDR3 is TGTGCCAGCAGCGTAGGGACAGGGGCCTACGAGCAGTACTTC.

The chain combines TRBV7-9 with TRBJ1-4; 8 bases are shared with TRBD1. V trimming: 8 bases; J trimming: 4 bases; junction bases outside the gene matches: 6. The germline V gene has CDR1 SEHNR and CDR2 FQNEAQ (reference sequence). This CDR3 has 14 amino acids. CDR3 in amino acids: CASRLGQVNEKLFF. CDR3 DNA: TGTGCCAGCCGACTGGGACAGGTTAATGAAAAACTGTTTTTT. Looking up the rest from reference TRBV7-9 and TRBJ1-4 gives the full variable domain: DTGVSQNPRHKITKRGQNVTFRCDPISEHNRLYWYRQTLGQGPEFLTYFQNEAQLEKSRLLSDRFSAERPKGSFSTLEIQRTEQGDSAMYLCASRLGQVNEKLFFGSGTQLSVL.

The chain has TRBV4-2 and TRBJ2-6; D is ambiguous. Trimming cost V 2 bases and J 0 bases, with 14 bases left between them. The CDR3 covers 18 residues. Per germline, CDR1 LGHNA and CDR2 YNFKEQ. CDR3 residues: CASSQQIGRTSGANVLTF. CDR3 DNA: TGTGCCAGCAGCCAACAAATTGGCAGAACCTCTGGGGCCAACGTCCTGACTTTC.

For the CDR3, the DNA is TGTGCCAGTCTTCAGAGGGCCTCACCCCCTGGAAACACCATATATTTT. This codes for CASLQRASPPGNTIYF. This chain links TRBV19 with TRBJ1-3; D unclear. V shed 8 bases and J shed 2 bases, with 19 bases lying between them. The CDR3 spans 16 residues. Germline V CDR1 and CDR2: LNHDA, SQIVND (reference sequence). Based on the CDR3 plus reference TRBV19 and TRBJ1-3, the full variable domain is DGGITQSPKYLFRKEGQNVTLSCEQNLNHDAMYWYRQDPGQGLRLIYYSQIVNDFQKGDIAEGYSVSREKKESFPLTVTSAQKNPTAFYLCASLQRASPPGNTIYFGEGSWLTVV.

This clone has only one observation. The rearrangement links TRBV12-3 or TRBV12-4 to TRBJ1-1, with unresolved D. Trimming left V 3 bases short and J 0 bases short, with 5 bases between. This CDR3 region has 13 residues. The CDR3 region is CASSFLLNTEAFF. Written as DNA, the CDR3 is TGTGCCAGCAGTTTCCTTCTGAACACTGAAGCTTTCTTT.

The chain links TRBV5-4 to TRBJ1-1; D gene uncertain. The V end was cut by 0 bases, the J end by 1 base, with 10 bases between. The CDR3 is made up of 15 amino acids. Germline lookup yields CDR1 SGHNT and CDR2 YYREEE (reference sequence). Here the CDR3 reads CASSLDFRPNTEAFF. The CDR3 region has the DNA TGTGCCAGCAGCTTGGACTTCCGCCCGAACACTGAAGCTTTCTTT.

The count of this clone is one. CDR3 residues: CASSQWFSYEQYF. The CDR3 DNA follows: TGTGCCAGCAGCCAATGGTTCTCCTACGAGCAGTACTTC. V gene TRBV4-2 combines with J gene TRBJ2-7; D not certain. CDR1 and CDR2 (germline): LGHNA, YNFKEQ. CDR3 length: 13 residues. V lost 2 bases, J lost 0 bases, and 5 bases lay in between.

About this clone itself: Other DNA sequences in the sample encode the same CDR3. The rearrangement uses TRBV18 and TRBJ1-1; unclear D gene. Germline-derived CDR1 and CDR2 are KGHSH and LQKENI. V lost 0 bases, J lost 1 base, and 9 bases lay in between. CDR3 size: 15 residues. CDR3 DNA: TGTGCCAGCTCACCACCGGGGAGGCCGAACACTGAAGCTTTCTTT. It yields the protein CASSPPGRPNTEAFF. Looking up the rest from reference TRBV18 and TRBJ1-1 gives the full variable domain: NAGVMQNPRHLVRRRGQEARLRCSPMKGHSHVYWYRQLPEEGLKFMVYLQKENIIDESGMPKERFSAEFPKEGPSILRIQQVVRGDSAAYFCASSPPGRPNTEAFFGQGTRLTVV.

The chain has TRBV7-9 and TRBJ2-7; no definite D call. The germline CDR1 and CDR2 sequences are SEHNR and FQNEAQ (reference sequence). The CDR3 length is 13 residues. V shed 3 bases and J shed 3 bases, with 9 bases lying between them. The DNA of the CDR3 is TGTGCCAGCAGCTTTGGGGTTTTCTACGAGCAGTACTTC. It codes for CASSFGVFYEQYF.

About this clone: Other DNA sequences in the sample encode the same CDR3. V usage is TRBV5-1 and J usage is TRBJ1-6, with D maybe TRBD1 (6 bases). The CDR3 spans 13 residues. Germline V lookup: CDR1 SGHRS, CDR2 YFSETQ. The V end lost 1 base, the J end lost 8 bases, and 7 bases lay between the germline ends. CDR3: CASSLTGYSPLHF. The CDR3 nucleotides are TGCGCCAGCAGCTTGACAGGGTATTCACCCCTCCACTTT.

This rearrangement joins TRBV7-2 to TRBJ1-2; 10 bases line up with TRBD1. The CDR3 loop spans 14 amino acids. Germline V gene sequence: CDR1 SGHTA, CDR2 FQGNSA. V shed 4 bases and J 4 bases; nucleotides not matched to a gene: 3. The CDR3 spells CASSSWTGGYGYTF. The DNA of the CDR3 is TGTGCCAGCAGCTCATGGACAGGGGGCTATGGCTACACCTTC. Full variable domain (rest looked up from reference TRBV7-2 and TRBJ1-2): GAGVSQSPSNKVTEKGKDVELRCDPISGHTALYWYRQSLGQGLEFLIYFQGNSAPDKSGLPSDRFSAERTGGSVSTLTIQRTQQEDSAVYLCASSSWTGGYGYTFGSGTRLTVV.

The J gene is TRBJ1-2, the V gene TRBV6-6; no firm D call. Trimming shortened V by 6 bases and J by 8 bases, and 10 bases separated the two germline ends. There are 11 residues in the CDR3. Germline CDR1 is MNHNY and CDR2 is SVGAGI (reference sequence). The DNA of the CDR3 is TGTGCCAGCAGCCAAGATGGGGGCTACACCTTC. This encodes CASSQDGGYTF.

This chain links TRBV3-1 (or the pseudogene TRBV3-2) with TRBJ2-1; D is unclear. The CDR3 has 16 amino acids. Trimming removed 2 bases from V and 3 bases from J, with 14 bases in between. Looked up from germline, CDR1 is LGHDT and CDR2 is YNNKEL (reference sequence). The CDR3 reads CASSQSGRWLYNEQFF. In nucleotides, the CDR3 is TGTGCCAGCAGCCAATCCGGACGATGGCTCTACAATGAGCAGTTCTTC.

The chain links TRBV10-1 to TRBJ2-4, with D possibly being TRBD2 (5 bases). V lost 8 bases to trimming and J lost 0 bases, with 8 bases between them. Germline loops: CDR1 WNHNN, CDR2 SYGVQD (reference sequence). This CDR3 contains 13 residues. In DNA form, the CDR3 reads TGCGCCAGCGGGAGCATAGCCAAAAACATTCAGTACTTC. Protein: CASGSIAKNIQYF.

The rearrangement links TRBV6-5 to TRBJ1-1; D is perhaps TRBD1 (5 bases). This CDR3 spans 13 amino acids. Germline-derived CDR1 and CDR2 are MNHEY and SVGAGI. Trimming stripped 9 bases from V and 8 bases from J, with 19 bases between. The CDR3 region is CASLKQENREAFF. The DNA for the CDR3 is TGTGCCAGTTTGAAACAGGAGAACAGGGAAGCTTTCTTT.

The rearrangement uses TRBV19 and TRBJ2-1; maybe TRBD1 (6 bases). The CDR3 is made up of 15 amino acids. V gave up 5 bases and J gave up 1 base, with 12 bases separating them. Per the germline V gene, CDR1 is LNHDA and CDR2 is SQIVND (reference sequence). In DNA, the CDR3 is TGTGCCAGTAGTCCCACAGGGAGTTCCTACAATGAGCAGTTCTTC. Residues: CASSPTGSSYNEQFF.

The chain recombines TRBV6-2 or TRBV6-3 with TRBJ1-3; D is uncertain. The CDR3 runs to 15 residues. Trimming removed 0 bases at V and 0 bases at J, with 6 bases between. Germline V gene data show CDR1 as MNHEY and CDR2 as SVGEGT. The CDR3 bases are TGTGCCAGCAGTTACTCGATGGCCTCTGGAAACACCATATATTTT. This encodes CASSYSMASGNTIYF.

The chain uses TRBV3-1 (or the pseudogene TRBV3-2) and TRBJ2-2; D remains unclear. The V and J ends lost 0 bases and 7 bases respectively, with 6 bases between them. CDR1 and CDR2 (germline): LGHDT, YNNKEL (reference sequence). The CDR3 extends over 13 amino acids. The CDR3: CASSQEGFGELFF. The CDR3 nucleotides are TGTGCCAGCAGCCAAGAGGGTTTCGGGGAGCTGTTTTTT.

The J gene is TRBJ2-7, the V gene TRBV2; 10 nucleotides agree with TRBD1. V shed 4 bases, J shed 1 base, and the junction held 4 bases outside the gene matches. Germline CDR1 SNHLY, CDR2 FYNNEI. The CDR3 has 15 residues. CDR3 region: CASSAGTGVSYEQYF. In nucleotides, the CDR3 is TGTGCCAGCAGTGCCGGGACAGGGGTATCCTACGAGCAGTACTTC.

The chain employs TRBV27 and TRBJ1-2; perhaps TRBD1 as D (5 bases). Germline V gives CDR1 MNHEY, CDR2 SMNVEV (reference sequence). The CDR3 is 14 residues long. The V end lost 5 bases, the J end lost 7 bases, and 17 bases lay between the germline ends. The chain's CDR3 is CASSIRESISGYTF. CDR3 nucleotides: TGTGCCAGCAGTATCAGGGAATCGATTAGTGGCTACACCTTC.

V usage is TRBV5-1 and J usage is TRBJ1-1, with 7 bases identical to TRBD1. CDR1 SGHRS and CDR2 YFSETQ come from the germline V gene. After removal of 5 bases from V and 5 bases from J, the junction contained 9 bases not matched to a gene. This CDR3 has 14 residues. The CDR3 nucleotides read TGCGCCAGCAGACAGACAGGGAGTAAGACTGAAGCTTTCTTT. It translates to CASRQTGSKTEAFF.

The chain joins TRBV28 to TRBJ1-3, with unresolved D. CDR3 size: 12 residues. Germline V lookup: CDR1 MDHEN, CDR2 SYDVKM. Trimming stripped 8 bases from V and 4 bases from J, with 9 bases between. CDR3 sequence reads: CASRTDGNTIYF. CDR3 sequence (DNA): TGTGCCAGCCGGACGGACGGAAACACCATATATTTT.

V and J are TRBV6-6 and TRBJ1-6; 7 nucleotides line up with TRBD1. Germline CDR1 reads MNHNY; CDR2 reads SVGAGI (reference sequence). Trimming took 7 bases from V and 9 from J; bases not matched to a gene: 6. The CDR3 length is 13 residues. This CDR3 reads CASKTGESSPLHF. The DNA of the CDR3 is TGTGCCAGCAAAACAGGGGAAAGTTCACCCCTCCACTTT.

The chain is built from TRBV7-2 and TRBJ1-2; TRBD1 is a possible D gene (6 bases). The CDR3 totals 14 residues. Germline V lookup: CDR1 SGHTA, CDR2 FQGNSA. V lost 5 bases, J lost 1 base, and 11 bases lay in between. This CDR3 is CASSMDSYNYGYTF. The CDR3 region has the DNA TGTGCCAGCAGCATGGACAGTTATAACTATGGCTACACCTTC.

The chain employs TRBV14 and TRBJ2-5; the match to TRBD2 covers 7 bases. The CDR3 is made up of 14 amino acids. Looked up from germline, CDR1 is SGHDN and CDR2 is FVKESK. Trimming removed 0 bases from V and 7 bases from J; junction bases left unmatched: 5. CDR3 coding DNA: TGTGCCAGCAGCCAAGATGGGTCTAGCGGGACCCAGTACTTC. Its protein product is CASSQDGSSGTQYF.

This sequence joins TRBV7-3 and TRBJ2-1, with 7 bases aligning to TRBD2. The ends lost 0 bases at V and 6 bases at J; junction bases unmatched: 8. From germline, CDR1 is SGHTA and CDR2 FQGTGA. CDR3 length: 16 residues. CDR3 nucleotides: TGTGCCAGCAGCTTAACGTGGGCTAGCGGACCCAATGAGCAGTTCTTC. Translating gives CASSLTWASGPNEQFF.